This T cell receptor beta chain was sequenced during a study of cytomegalovirus exposure and HLA in healthy donors (dated by TCRdb to the late 2010s). Turning to the overall study: An earlier analysis of approximately 590 of the donors reported 250 to 350 Gb of sequence data and 117 million unique TCR beta sequences from approximately 180 million T cells. To predict cytomegalovirus infection status, the study combined high-throughput TCR immunosequencing, statistical association of individual TCRs with disease status, and machine learning. All discovery cohort repertoires had been generated using a single sequencing platform. Of the 300 to 500 genotyped donors, 75% to 85% were placed in the genetic ancestry cluster associated with self-reported Caucasian donors. Besides the first cohort of roughly 660 subjects, a separate validation cohort made up of over 95 different subjects was used. To study patterns of TCR occurrence, a later analysis re-analyzed previously published TCR beta repertoires from around 670 donors and added high-resolution HLA genotyping. An early release covering 550 to 650 HLA-typed donors comprised approximately 290 gigabases of sequencing data and approximately 85 million unique TCR sequences. The T cell repertoires of 666 subjects were profiled by immunosequencing and related to cytomegalovirus serostatus. To decide whether each TCR beta V gene segment behaved as functional or pseudogenic, an earlier analysis of fewer than 750 of the donors relied on high-throughput TCR beta sequencing. The study aimed to test whether cataloging public T cell receptors could reveal signatures of past pathogen exposure. Both class I and class II loci were covered by HLA typing, at four-digit resolution. The later analysis used no new phenotypic data to find candidate immune exposures, relying instead on TCR beta sequences and their occurrence across donors. Alongside the repertoire data, information on donor age, sex, ethnicity and CMV serostatus was compiled. Typing coverage differed by locus: A, B, C, DRB1 and DQB1 were typed in about 620-630 donors, DQA1 in approximately 520, DPA1 in around 580, and DPB1 in just under 490. A later genetic analysis took genome-wide SNP genotypes for about 55% of the 666 donors and used that subset as a discovery cohort. Among a few hundred genotyped donors of the cohort, an average of approximately 250,000 unique TCR beta nucleotide sequences were sequenced per donor, roughly 20% of them non-productive. A handful of DR-DQ haplotypes were treated as single units for association and clustering because of strong linkage in the cohort.

Libraries came from the immunoSEQ multiplex PCR assay. The multiplex PCR relied on a mix of 60 forward primers for TCR Vbeta segments and 13 reverse primers for TCR Jbeta segments. Amplification of the CDR3 region of rearranged TCR beta genes was performed with a multiplex PCR assay on genomic DNA. On the Illumina HiSeq System, the amplified TCR beta libraries were sequenced as 87-base-pair reads. As for how the authors treated the data: A later analysis counted about 76 million unique TCR beta chains across the 650 to 800 repertoires, and 9.5 million to 11 million of these chains were shared by at least two donors. To remove PCR and sequencing errors, raw reads were error-corrected and collapsed into unique sequences using a nearest-neighbor algorithm that merged closely related sequences. Alignment of CDR3 sequences to IMGT reference sequences was used to assign V, D and J gene segments. For a sequence to be retained, a match of at least six nucleotides to both a V gene segment and a J gene segment was required. Rearrangements were classified as productive when the CDR3 lacked stop codons and remained in frame with V and J, and all other rearrangements were classified as non-productive. CDR3 was defined by IMGT convention, running from the second conserved V-encoded cysteine to the conserved J-encoded phenylalanine. In an earlier analysis of around 540 of the donors, sequences lacking an unambiguous match to a single V gene segment were excluded. An earlier analysis of over 450 of the donors classified V segments as functional when productive rearrangements were above 56.7% and as segregating when the standard deviation between donors was above 5%. A statistical classification framework was developed to diagnose cytomegalovirus status using the catalog of TCR beta chain sequences. In a later analysis, V and J genes were assigned by comparing TCR nucleotide sequences against IMGT/GENE-DB human TR gene sequences. Using the TCRdist pipeline, a later analysis assigned CDR3 sequences along with most-parsimonious VDJ recombination scenarios. In a later analysis, each TCR beta chain was defined by its CDR3 amino acid sequence together with its V-gene family, and reads without a unique V-gene family were excluded. To address suspected cross-contamination and a sequencing artifact, a later analysis removed a few hundred highly shared, low-generation-probability nucleotide sequences. In a later analysis, a clonal expansion index was calculated for each public chain from normalized within-repertoire ranks of inferred template counts. A later analysis computed generation probabilities with a VDJ recombination model fitted to out-of-frame rearrangements, and checked the results against IGoR. In a later analysis, hypergeometric tests were used to score TCR-TCR, TCR-HLA and TCR-CMV co-occurrence, with a repertoire-size bias correction applied to TCR pairs. False discovery rates were estimated in a later analysis by permuting HLA or CMV assignments 20 times. In a later analysis, co-occurring TCRs were grouped using DBSCAN, with TCRdist sequence similarity added in when clustering inside HLA-allele-positive subsets. For co-occurrence clustering, repertoires with fewer than 30,000 or more than 120,000 public chains were excluded, along with 4 to 6 repertoires with anomalous nucleotide sharing. As stored in TCRdb, this immuneACCESS dataset retains in-frame rearrangements with V and J assigned. A fraction of the clones does not appear; measured against another copy, unresolved V genes explain less than half of the discrepancy, and the remainder lacks a known reason. The V and J calls and clone size are taken from that table; D and trimming were inferred from the DNA. This sample has 150,000 to 200,000 clones in its table, and 70% to 85% of those were observed once. The ten largest clonotypes hold 0.69% of the sample.

V ends up 3 bases short and J 3 bases short, with an unmatched junction base count of 4. CDR1 ENHRY and CDR2 SYGVKD are derived from the germline V gene. Inclusive of the bounding cysteine and phenylalanine, the CDR3 is 15 residues long. Only the CDR3 part of the read is kept: 45 bases, read in frame from the first base. The cohort consisted of 600 to 700 healthy bone marrow donors. At the time of sampling, all cohort members were nominally healthy, though unrecorded immune exposures were likely present. The donor was CMV seronegative and was included in the group of a few hundred seronegative cohort members. Each donor provided a peripheral blood sample, and peripheral blood mononuclear cells were used for TCR beta sequencing. Genomic DNA was extracted from the blood cell samples with the Qiagen DNeasy Blood Extraction Kit. Comment on this clone: The antigen it binds to is not known. No much larger clone is present one base from it, and per-base qualities are unavailable.

What the research found in general, with its limitations: In vitro tests confirmed that three of the cytomegalovirus-associated TCR beta chains recognize cytomegalovirus antigens. An association between a missense DCLRE1C variant and V-gene and J-gene trimming of TCR beta chains was found in a later genetic analysis and replicated in an independent cohort. Only TCR beta chains were sequenced in this cohort, and the absence of alpha or paired-chain data limited detectable features. In a later analysis, HLA-associated TCR beta chains were found to be more clonally expanded and to have lower generation probabilities than equally common non-associated chains. Correlated functional status among segregating V segments might be attributable to linkage disequilibrium, but an unknown experimental factor could not be ruled out. The presence/absence analyses assumed that sequencing depth was roughly uniform across donors, and that assumption may not be true. When HLA alleles, especially DR and DQ, strongly co-occurred, TCR associations were difficult to assign to individual alleles. The authors suggested that the approach could potentially be extended to other disease states and immunological phenotypes. A cluster of highly shared sequence variants was judged likely to represent a technical artifact of the sequencing pipeline. For the cohort, immune exposure information was limited to CMV serostatus. In a later analysis, several top co-occurrence clusters were reported to appear linked to parvovirus B19, influenza, CMV and Epstein-Barr virus. The classifier was reported to diagnose cytomegalovirus status with high specificity and sensitivity in both the original and validation cohorts. Across donors, most TCR sequences were observed very rarely, whereas some public TCRs were present in many individuals. According to a later genetic analysis, donors in an Asian-associated ancestry cluster had fewer N-insertions in productive TCRs than the approximately 700-donor mean. Because HLA typing was unavailable for some donors at each locus, only the typed subset was used in association tests. A further reported finding was that TCR beta sequences accurately predicted the HLA-A and HLA-B alleles for most subjects in the first cohort. The study listed approximately 150 TCR beta chains as associated with cytomegalovirus. A later analysis associated 15,000 to 20,000 TCR beta sequences with specific HLA alleles at a false discovery rate of 0.05. In an earlier analysis of fewer than 700 of the donors, most TCR beta V segments appeared in productive rearrangements about 87% or about 30% of the time, broadly matching IMGT annotations. According to a later analysis, most CMV-associated TCR beta chains appeared to be HLA-restricted, and the HLA associations seemed to be driven largely by CMV exposure. Because counts were too low, seventeen rarely observed V segments, including chromosome 9 orphons, were excluded from the earlier analysis of 587 of the donors. The 87-base-pair reads could not distinguish some IMGT-functional V segments, including TRBV6-2 and TRBV6-3, so those segments were excluded. A later analysis found that TCR association rates varied across HLA loci, with DRB1 alleles showing the most associated TCRs and HLA-C alleles the fewest.

The V and J genes are TRBV10-3 and TRBJ2-2; 7 of the junction bases match TRBD1. Sequencing was carried out using PBMCs. The clonotype comes from a woman in her thirties or forties in good health and CMV-seronegative. The encoded CDR3 is CAISENRGDTGELFF. The DNA reads TGTGCCATCAGTGAAAACAGGGGTGACACCGGGGAGCTGTTTTTT.